This TCR beta chain emerged from a study of blood T cells in healthy people across ages. This clonotype was observed a few times. Healthy Caucasians from Russia aged about 6 to 95 served as donors. Every donor provided 9.5 to 10 milliliters of peripheral blood. The study isolated at least 6.5 million PBMCs from each sample. The CDR3 covers 16 residues. CDR1 is LGHNA and CDR2 is YNFKEQ in the germline V gene. Losses at the gene ends were 1 base for V and 3 bases for J; bases not matched to a gene: 7. A sample-barcoded 5' primer and a J-beta primer mix were used in a second PCR of roughly 6 to 12 cycles. TCRdb called the 5' RACE reads again in MiXCR, with one record for every CDR3 protein. Of some 1,800,000 distinct CDR3 sequences in the sample, approximately 39% were seen once.

The V gene is TRBV4-2, the J gene TRBJ1-2; 8 nucleotides line up with TRBD1. Sequenced material: blood. The receptor was derived from a human donor in good health. The CDR3 region has the DNA TGTGCCAGCAGCCAAGGACAGGGGTTACAATACTATGGCTACACCTTC. This gives the protein CASSQGQGLQYYGYTF.